Listed here is a single T cell receptor beta chain. The antigen it binds to is not known. There are no base qualities to consult, and no much larger clone falls within one base. Per the germline V gene (reference sequence), PRHDT is the CDR1 and FYEKMQ is the CDR2. The cysteine opens and the phenylalanine closes a CDR3 of 16 amino acids. Just CDR3 DNA is preserved here, 48 bases in frame from base 1. Trimming removed 8 bases from V and 0 bases from J, leaving 14 bases between the germline ends. Collaborating institutions collected whole blood in K2EDTA tubes following their own protocols. Collaborator samples were shipped for TCRbeta analysis as frozen whole blood, isolated PBMCs, or DNA extracted from either sample type. These data originate in a study of blood T cell repertoires in COVID-19 (dated by TCRdb to 2019 to 2021). Regarding the research as a whole: Samples covering the acute and convalescent phases of COVID-19 were provided by collaborators in the United States, Italy and Spain. The material from the prospective study consisted of cDNA or gDNA derived from T cells, B-cell-depleted T cells, or PBMCs. Subjects who had been exposed to COVID-19, were actively infected with it, or had recovered from it provided the deeply sampled blood TCRbeta repertoires that made up the dataset. A freely available public database, intended as a resource for researchers studying the immune response to SARS-CoV-2, is where the repertoires were released. The samples were drawn from the first 160 participants of the ongoing ImmuneRACE study and from 950 to 1,500 subjects provided by 6 global collaborators. A de-identified subject ID, COVID-19 status, age in years and sex were almost always included in the sample metadata. Where HLA class I and class II types were available, the types were taken from metadata supplied by the sample provider, not from assay-based typing.

What the study reported, not specific to this receptor: The quantity of clinical and demographic metadata differed by source and by participant and was supplied without curation.

TCRbeta CDR3 regions were amplified from genomic DNA by means of the immunoSEQ Assay, a bias-controlled multiplex PCR. Turning to the authors' computational methods: The number of nucleated cells in each sample was estimated from the amplification of reference gene primers within the assay. To quantify the absolute abundance of each unique TCRbeta CDR3 rearrangement, sequence reads were collapsed and filtered. Productive Simpson clonality was computed per sample as the square root of Simpson's diversity index over productive rearrangements. TCRdb took this table from immuneACCESS and kept in-frame rearrangements with V and J called. Such tables lack part of the clones; where checked against another copy, unresolved V genes explain under half of the gap, and the rest is unexplained. That table furnishes V, J and clone size, whereas the DNA furnished D and trimming. The sample data list 100,000 or so clones, and roughly 80% of these were observed just once. The ten largest account for approximately 19% of the sample.

Sequenced sample: peripheral blood. The clonotype was recovered from a woman in her seventies with acute or convalescent COVID-19. The chain links TRBV13 with TRBJ1-6; tentative D gene TRBD1, with 5 bases matching. This receptor has the CDR3 CASADSASSYNSPLHF. The DNA is TGTGCCAGCGCCGACAGCGCGAGCTCCTATAATTCACCCCTCCACTTT.